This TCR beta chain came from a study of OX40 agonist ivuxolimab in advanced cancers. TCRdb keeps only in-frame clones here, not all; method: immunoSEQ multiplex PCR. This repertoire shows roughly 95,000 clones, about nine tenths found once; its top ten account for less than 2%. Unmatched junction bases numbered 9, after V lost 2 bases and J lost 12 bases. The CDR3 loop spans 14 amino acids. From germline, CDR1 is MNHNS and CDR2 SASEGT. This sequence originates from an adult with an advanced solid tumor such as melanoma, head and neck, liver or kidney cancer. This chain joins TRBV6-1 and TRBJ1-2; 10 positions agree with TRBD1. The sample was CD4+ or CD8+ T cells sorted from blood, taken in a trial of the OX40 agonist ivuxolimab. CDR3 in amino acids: CASSEPGQGRLDTF. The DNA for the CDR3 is TGTGCCAGCAGTGAACCGGGACAGGGGAGGTTGGACACCTTC.